In its sample, the clone carrying this T cell receptor beta chain was seen a few times. The data are from a study of blood T cell repertoires in COVID-19. The overall study: COVID-19 samples collected from the United States, Italy and Spain covered acute and convalescent phases.

Clones were sequenced by immunoSEQ multiplex PCR, and TCRdb holds only the in-frame ones, with some missing. The table shows approximately 180,000 clones, with approximately 85% occurring only once. V trimming: 5 bases; J trimming: 7 bases; junction bases outside the gene matches: 10. CDR1 and CDR2 (germline): MDHEN, SYDVKM. The CDR3 contains 15 residues. Sample: peripheral blood. This sequence joins TRBV28 and TRBJ1-5, with 8 bases that match TRBD1. The TCR originated in a human donor with active or convalescent COVID-19. The donor label of this sample is uncertain. CDR3 bases: TGTGCCAGCAGTCTCTATGCAGGGGGCGACCAGCCCCAGCATTTT. Its translation is CASSLYAGGDQPQHF.